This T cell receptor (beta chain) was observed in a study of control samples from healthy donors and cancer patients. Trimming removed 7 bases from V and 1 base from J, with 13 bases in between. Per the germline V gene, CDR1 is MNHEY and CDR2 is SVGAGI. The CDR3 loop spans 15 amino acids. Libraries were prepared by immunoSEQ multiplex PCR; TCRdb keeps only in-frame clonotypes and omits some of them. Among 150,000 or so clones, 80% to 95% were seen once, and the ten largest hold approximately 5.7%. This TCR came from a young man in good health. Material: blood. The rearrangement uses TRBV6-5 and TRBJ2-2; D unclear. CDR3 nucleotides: TGTGCCAGCACCTCACCAACTGGGAACACCGGGGAGCTGTTTTTT. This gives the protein CASTSPTGNTGELFF.